This T cell receptor beta chain is drawn from a study of T cells in localized non-small cell lung cancer. Study conclusions and caveats: Sequencing was restricted to one tumor region; therefore, heterogeneity remains possible.

Generated by immunoSEQ multiplex PCR, the TCRdb table keeps only in-frame clones and is missing some. Here the sample spans about 4,400 clones, 30% to 40% being singletons. V lost 0 bases to trimming and J lost 4 bases; unmatched junction nucleotides: 7. Germline CDR1 is SGHRS and CDR2 is YFSETQ. The length of the CDR3 is 16 residues. As to this clone: Its antigen is undetermined.

The genes are TRBV5-1 and TRBJ2-5, with TRBD2 matching over 9 bases. Sequencing was performed on lung tumor tissue, taken before any cancer treatment. The TCR was taken from a man aged 40-75 years with stage II squamous cell lung carcinoma. CDR3 residues: CASSLASGAQGETQYF. Written as DNA, the CDR3 is TGCGCCAGCAGCTTGGCTAGCGGGGCTCAGGGAGAGACCCAGTACTTC.